The rows below give T cell receptor beta chains drawn from one sample of a study of T and B cells in COVID-19 patients. A single record per CDR3 protein comes from TCRdb applying MiXCR to the multiplex PCR reads. Of around 1,400 distinct CDR3 sequences detected, under 30% appear once; the ten largest clones hold approximately 30%. Sequenced sample: blood. The origin of the receptors is a human donor with active COVID-19. The CDR3 runs from the conserved cysteine through the conserved F or W. The D gene is left open where the match is weak. The size of a clone is reported for some rows only, either as once, few or many, or as a class for expanded clones.

j_call: TRBJ2-7
d_call: .
v_call: TRBV14
clone_size: medium-sized
cdr3_aa: CASSQVDYEQYF
cdr3_nt: TGTGCCAGCAGCCAAGTGGACTACGAGCAGTACTTC

j_call: TRBJ2-1
d_call: .
v_call: TRBV19
clone_size: large
cdr3_aa: CASSPDRISYNEQFF
cdr3_nt: TGTGCCAGTAGCCCCGACAGAATCTCCTACAATGAGCAGTTCTTC

j_call: TRBJ2-5
d_call: .
v_call: TRBV27
clone_size: medium-sized
cdr3_aa: CASSGIQGLETQYF
cdr3_nt: TGTGCCAGCAGCGGAATCCAGGGGTTGGAGACCCAGTACTTC

j_call: TRBJ1-2
d_call: .
v_call: TRBV20-1
clone_size: few
cdr3_aa: CSAPAGTRTLITF
cdr3_nt: TGCAGTGCTCCTGCCGGGACAAGAACCCTTATCACCTTC

j_call: TRBJ1-2
d_call: .
v_call: TRBV29-1
clone_size: .
cdr3_aa: CSVTGPNFQGYTF
cdr3_nt: TGCAGCGTTACCGGCCCAAACTTCCAGGGCTACACCTTC

j_call: TRBJ1-4
d_call: .
v_call: TRBV28
clone_size: few
cdr3_aa: CASSPLRGRNEKLFF
cdr3_nt: TGTGCCAGCAGTCCCTTGAGGGGAAGGAATGAAAAACTGTTTTTT

j_call: TRBJ2-1
d_call: TRBD2
v_call: TRBV5-6
clone_size: large
cdr3_aa: CASSPGLAGGYEQFF
cdr3_nt: TGTGCCAGCAGCCCGGGACTAGCGGGGGGATACGAGCAGTTCTTC

j_call: TRBJ1-2
d_call: .
v_call: TRBV5-4
clone_size: few
cdr3_aa: CASSFGGLRGYTF
cdr3_nt: TGTGCCAGCAGCTTCGGGGGTCTTCGGGGCTACACCTTC

j_call: TRBJ2-4
d_call: TRBD2
v_call: TRBV19
clone_size: medium-sized
cdr3_aa: CASSLPRTSNIQYF
cdr3_nt: TGTGCCAGTAGTCTGCCCCGGACTAGCAACATTCAGTACTTC

j_call: TRBJ2-1
d_call: .
v_call: TRBV19
clone_size: large
cdr3_aa: CASSPDTGNEQFF
cdr3_nt: TGTGCCAGTAGCCCGGACACCGGCAATGAGCAGTTCTTC

j_call: TRBJ1-4
d_call: TRBD1
v_call: TRBV27
clone_size: large
cdr3_aa: CASRGTGLAKLFF
cdr3_nt: TGTGCCAGCAGAGGGACAGGGTTGGCAAAACTGTTTTTT

j_call: TRBJ2-7
d_call: TRBD1
v_call: TRBV10-2
clone_size: few
cdr3_aa: CASSGQGFWEQYF
cdr3_nt: TGCGCCAGCAGCGGACAGGGCTTTTGGGAGCAGTACTTC

j_call: TRBJ1-2
d_call: TRBD1
v_call: TRBV6-5
clone_size: .
cdr3_aa: CASSHSGQAYGYTF
cdr3_nt: TGTGCCAGCAGCCACTCGGGACAGGCTTATGGCTACACCTTC

j_call: TRBJ1-1
d_call: TRBD1
v_call: TRBV18
clone_size: .
cdr3_aa: CASSPNFGTVNTEAFF
cdr3_nt: TGTGCCAGCTCACCTAACTTTGGGACAGTGAACACTGAAGCTTTCTTT

j_call: TRBJ2-5
d_call: .
v_call: TRBV18
clone_size: medium-sized
cdr3_aa: CASSLVPGKETQYF
cdr3_nt: TGTGCCAGCTCTCTTGTCCCAGGGAAAGAGACCCAGTACTTC

j_call: TRBJ2-2
d_call: .
v_call: TRBV18
clone_size: large
cdr3_aa: CASSPPSGVNTGELFF
cdr3_nt: TGTGCCAGCTCACCACCTAGCGGAGTGAACACCGGGGAGCTGTTTTTT

j_call: TRBJ2-1
d_call: .
v_call: TRBV6-4
clone_size: .
cdr3_aa: CASSEGSSYNEQFF
cdr3_nt: TGTGCCAGCAGTGAGGGGAGCTCCTACAATGAGCAGTTCTTC

j_call: TRBJ2-5
d_call: .
v_call: TRBV13
clone_size: medium-sized
cdr3_aa: CASSLGGGPETQYF
cdr3_nt: TGTGCCAGCAGCCTGGGGGGGGGGCCAGAGACCCAGTACTTC

j_call: TRBJ2-7
d_call: TRBD1
v_call: TRBV6-5
clone_size: medium-sized
cdr3_aa: CASKPDPRGEQYF
cdr3_nt: TGTGCCAGCAAACCGGACCCCAGGGGGGAGCAGTACTTC

j_call: TRBJ2-1
d_call: TRBD2
v_call: TRBV5-1
clone_size: medium-sized
cdr3_aa: CASSTGTSSYNEQFF
cdr3_nt: TGCGCCAGCAGCACCGGGACTAGCTCCTACAATGAGCAGTTCTTC

j_call: TRBJ1-2
d_call: .
v_call: TRBV6-6
clone_size: .
cdr3_aa: CASRGGSRGYTF
cdr3_nt: TGTGCCAGCAGGGGGGGGTCGCGAGGCTACACCTTC

j_call: TRBJ1-2
d_call: TRBD1
v_call: TRBV30
clone_size: medium-sized
cdr3_aa: CAWSVEDRVGYTF
cdr3_nt: TGTGCCTGGAGTGTAGAGGACAGGGTTGGCTACACCTTC

j_call: TRBJ2-1
d_call: TRBD2
v_call: TRBV7-6
clone_size: medium-sized
cdr3_aa: CASSLASGGARSNEQFF
cdr3_nt: TGTGCCAGCAGCTTAGCTAGCGGGGGGGCAAGGAGCAATGAGCAGTTCTTC

j_call: TRBJ2-1
d_call: .
v_call: TRBV6-2/TRBV6-3
clone_size: medium-sized
cdr3_aa: CASSSPIRRPEQFF
cdr3_nt: TGTGCCAGCAGTTCCCCGATCCGCCGCCCTGAGCAGTTCTTC

j_call: TRBJ2-1
d_call: .
v_call: TRBV6-2/TRBV6-3
clone_size: medium-sized
cdr3_aa: CASSYSHSEVWVGIGSSYNEQFF
cdr3_nt: TGTGCCAGCAGTTACAGCCACAGCGAGGTTTGGGTAGGGATAGGGAGCTCCTACAATGAGCAGTTCTTC

j_call: TRBJ1-6
d_call: .
v_call: TRBV6-1
clone_size: medium-sized
cdr3_aa: CATDIDGADNSPLHF
cdr3_nt: TGTGCCACCGACATCGACGGAGCCGATAATTCACCCCTCCACTTT

j_call: TRBJ1-2
d_call: .
v_call: TRBV19
clone_size: medium-sized
cdr3_aa: CASSSGQYPLYGYTF
cdr3_nt: TGTGCCAGTAGTTCCGGACAGTACCCCCTCTATGGCTACACCTTC

j_call: TRBJ1-5
d_call: .
v_call: TRBV18
clone_size: medium-sized
cdr3_aa: CASSTGSNQPQHF
cdr3_nt: TGTGCCAGCTCAACCGGTAGCAATCAGCCCCAGCATTTT

j_call: TRBJ1-6
d_call: .
v_call: TRBV20-1
clone_size: .
cdr3_aa: CSARGRTSTSNSPLHF
cdr3_nt: TGCAGTGCTAGAGGGCGGACAAGCACTTCTAATTCACCCCTCCACTTT

j_call: TRBJ1-1
d_call: TRBD1
v_call: TRBV7-9
clone_size: medium-sized
cdr3_aa: CASQDRGTEAFF
cdr3_nt: TGTGCCAGCCAGGACAGGGGCACTGAAGCTTTCTTT

j_call: TRBJ2-7
d_call: .
v_call: TRBV20-1
clone_size: few
cdr3_aa: CSANTGTPHSQYF
cdr3_nt: TGCAGTGCTAACACCGGGACTCCACATTCCCAGTACTTC

j_call: TRBJ2-3
d_call: TRBD1
v_call: TRBV19
clone_size: large
cdr3_aa: CASRDRGREDTQYF
cdr3_nt: TGTGCCAGTCGGGACAGGGGGCGAGAGGATACGCAGTATTTT